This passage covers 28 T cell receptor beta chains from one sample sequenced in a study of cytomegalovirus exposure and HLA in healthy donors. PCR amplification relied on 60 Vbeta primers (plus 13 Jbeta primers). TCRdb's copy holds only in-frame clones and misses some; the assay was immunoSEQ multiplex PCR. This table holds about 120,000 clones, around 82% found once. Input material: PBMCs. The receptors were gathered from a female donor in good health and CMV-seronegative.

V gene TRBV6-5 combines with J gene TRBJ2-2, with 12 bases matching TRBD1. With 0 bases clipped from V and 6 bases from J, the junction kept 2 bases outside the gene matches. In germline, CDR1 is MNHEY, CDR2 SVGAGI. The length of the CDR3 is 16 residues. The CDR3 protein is CASSYSGTGGPGELFF. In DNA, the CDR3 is TGTGCCAGCAGTTACTCCGGGACAGGGGGCCCCGGGGAGCTGTTTTTT.

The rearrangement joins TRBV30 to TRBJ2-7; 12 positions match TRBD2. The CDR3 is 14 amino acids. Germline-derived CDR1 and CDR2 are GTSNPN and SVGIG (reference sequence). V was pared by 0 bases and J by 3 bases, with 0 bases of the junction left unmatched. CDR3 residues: CAWSVGLAGYEQYF. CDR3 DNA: TGTGCCTGGAGTGTGGGACTAGCGGGCTACGAGCAGTACTTC. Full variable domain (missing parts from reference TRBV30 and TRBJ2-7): SQTIHQWPATLVQPVGSPLSLECTVEGTSNPNLYWYRQAAGRGLQLLFYSVGIGQISSEVPQNLSASRPQDRQFILSSKKLLLSDSGFYLCAWSVGLAGYEQYFGPGTRLTVT.

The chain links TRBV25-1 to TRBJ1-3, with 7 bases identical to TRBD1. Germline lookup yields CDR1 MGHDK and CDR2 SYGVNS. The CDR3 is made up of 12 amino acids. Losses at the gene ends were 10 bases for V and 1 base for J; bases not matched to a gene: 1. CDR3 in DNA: TGTGCCACAGGGGGGTCTGGAAACACCATATATTTT. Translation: CATGGSGNTIYF.

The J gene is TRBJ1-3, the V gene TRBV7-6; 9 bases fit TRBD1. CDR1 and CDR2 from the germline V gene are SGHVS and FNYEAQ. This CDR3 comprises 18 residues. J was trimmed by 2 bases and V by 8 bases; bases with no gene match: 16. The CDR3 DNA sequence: TGTGCCAGCTTCCGGGACAGGGAACCGTCAGCGGCTGGAAACACCATATATTTT. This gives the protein CASFRDREPSAAGNTIYF.

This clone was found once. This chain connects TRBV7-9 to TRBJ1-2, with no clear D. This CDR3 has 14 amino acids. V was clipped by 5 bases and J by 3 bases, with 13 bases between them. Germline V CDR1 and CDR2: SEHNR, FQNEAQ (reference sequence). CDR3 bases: TGTGCCAGCAGCCAGTCCGTTGCCGACTATGGCTACACCTTC. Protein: CASSQSVADYGYTF.

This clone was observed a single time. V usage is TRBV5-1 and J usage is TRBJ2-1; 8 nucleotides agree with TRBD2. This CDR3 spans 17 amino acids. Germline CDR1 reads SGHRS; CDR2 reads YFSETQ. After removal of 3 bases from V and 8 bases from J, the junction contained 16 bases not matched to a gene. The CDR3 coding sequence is TGCGCCAGCAGCTACTCCCTTTCTCAAGCGGGAGAGTATGAGCAGTTCTTC. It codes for CASSYSLSQAGEYEQFF.

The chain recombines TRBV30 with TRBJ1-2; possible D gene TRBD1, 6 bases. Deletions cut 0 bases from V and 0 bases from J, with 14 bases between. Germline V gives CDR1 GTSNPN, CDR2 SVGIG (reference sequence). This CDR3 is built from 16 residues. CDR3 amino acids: CAWSVNRDTSNYGYTF. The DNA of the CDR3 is TGTGCCTGGAGTGTTAATCGGGACACCTCTAACTATGGCTACACCTTC.

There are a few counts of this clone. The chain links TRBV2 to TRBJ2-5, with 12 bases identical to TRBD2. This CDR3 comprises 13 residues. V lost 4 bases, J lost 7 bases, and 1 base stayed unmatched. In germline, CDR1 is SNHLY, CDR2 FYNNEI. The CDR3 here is CASSASGGVTQYF. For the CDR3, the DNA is TGTGCCAGCAGTGCTAGCGGGGGGGTGACCCAGTACTTC. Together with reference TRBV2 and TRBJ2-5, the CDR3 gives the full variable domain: EPEVTQTPSHQVTQMGQEVILRCVPISNHLYFYWYRQILGQKVEFLVSFYNNEISEKSEIFDDQFSVERPDGSNFTLKIRSTKLEDSAMYFCASSASGGVTQYFGPGTRLLVL.

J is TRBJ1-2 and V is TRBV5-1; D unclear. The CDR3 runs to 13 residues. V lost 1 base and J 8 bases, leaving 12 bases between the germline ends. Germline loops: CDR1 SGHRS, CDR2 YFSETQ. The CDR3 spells CASSLMVGSGYTF. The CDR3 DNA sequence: TGCGCCAGCAGCTTGATGGTCGGGTCCGGCTACACCTTC.

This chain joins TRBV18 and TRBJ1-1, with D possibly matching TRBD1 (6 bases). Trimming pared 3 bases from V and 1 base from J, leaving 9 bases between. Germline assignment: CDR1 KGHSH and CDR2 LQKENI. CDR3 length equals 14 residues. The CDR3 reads CASSPAGANTEAFF. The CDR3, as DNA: TGTGCCAGCTCACCCGCAGGGGCGAACACTGAAGCTTTCTTT.

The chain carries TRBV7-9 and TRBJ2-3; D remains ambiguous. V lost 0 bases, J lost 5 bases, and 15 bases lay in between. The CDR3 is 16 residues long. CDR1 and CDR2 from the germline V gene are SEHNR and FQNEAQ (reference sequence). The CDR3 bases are TGTGCCAGCAGCTTAGCGGTCCTAGGTGGCGGAGATACGCAGTATTTT. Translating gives CASSLAVLGGGDTQYF.

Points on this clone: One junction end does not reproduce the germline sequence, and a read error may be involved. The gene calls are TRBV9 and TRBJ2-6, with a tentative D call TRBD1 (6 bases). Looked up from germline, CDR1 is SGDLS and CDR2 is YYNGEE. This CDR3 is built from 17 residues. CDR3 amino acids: CAGSGRGIDSGANVLTF. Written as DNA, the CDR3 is TGTGCCGGCAGCGGCAGGGGAATCGACTCTGGGGCCAACGTCCTGACTTTC.

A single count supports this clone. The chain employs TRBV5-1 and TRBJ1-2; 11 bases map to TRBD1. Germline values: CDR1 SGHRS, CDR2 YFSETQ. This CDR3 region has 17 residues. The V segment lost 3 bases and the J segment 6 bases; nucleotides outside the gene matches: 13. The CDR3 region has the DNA TGCGCCAGCAGCTGGAGGGACAGGGGGGGCGCTGGTAATGGCTACACCTTC. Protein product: CASSWRDRGGAGNGYTF. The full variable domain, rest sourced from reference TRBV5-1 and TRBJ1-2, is KAGVTQTPRYLIKTRGQQVTLSCSPISGHRSVSWYQQTPGQGLQFLFEYFSETQRNKGNFPGRFSGRQFSNSRSEMNVSTLELGDSALYLCASSWRDRGGAGNGYTFGSGTRLTVV.

CDR3 sequence: CASSQDSNGRDGYTF. CDR3 in DNA: TGCGCCAGCAGCCAAGATTCGAACGGGAGGGATGGCTACACCTTC. The V gene is TRBV4-1, the J gene TRBJ1-2; no reliable D call. Germline CDR1 MGHRA, CDR2 YSYEKL. There are 15 residues in the CDR3. The ends were cut back, 0 bases at V and 6 bases at J, with 14 bases in the middle.

CDR3 sequence reads: CASSFLQGAGYTF. CDR3 DNA sequence: TGCGCCAGCAGCTTCCTACAGGGGGCGGGCTACACCTTC. The rearrangement links TRBV5-1 to TRBJ1-2, with 9 positions matching TRBD1. Germline V gives CDR1 SGHRS, CDR2 YFSETQ. V dropped 2 bases and J dropped 8; count of bases not matched to a gene: 4. The CDR3 sequence is 13 residues long.

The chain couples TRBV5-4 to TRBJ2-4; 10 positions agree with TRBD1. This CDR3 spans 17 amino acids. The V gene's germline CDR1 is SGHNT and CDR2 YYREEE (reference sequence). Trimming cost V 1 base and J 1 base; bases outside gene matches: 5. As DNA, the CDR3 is TGTGCCAGCAGCTTGAGGGGGACAGGGGAGGCCAAAAACATTCAGTACTTC. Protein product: CASSLRGTGEAKNIQYF.

In DNA, the CDR3 is TGCGCCAGCAGAACGGGACAGGGATCTTACGAGCAGTACTTC. Translation: CASRTGQGSYEQYF. The rearrangement joins TRBV5-1 to TRBJ2-7; 9 bases match TRBD1. The V gene's germline CDR1 is SGHRS and CDR2 YFSETQ. The CDR3 sequence is 14 residues long. The V segment lost 5 bases and the J segment 4 bases; nucleotides outside the gene matches: 7.

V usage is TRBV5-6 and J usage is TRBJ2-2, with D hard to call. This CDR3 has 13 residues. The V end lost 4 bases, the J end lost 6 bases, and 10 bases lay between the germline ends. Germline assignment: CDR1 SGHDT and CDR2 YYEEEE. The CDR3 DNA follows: TGTGCCAGCAGCCTCGGTCCCCCCGGGGAGCTGTTTTTT. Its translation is CASSLGPPGELFF.

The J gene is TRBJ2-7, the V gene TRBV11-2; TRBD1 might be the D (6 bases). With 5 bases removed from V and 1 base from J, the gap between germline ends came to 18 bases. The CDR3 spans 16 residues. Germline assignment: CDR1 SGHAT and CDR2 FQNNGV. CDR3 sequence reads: CASSDRDRLKSYEQYF. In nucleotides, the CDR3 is TGTGCCAGCAGCGACCGCGACAGGCTTAAGTCCTACGAGCAGTACTTC. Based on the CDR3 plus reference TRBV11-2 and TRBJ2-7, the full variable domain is EAGVAQSPRYKIIEKRQSVAFWCNPISGHATLYWYQQILGQGPKLLIQFQNNGVVDDSQLPKDRFSAERLKGVDSTLKIQPAKLEDSAVYLCASSDRDRLKSYEQYFGPGTRLTVT.

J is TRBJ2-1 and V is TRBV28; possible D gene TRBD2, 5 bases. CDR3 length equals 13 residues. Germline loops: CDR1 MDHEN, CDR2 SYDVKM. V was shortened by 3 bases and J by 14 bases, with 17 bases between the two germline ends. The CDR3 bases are TGTGCCAGCAGTTTCACGGGATCGCTGTTCAAGTTCTTC. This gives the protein CASSFTGSLFKFF.

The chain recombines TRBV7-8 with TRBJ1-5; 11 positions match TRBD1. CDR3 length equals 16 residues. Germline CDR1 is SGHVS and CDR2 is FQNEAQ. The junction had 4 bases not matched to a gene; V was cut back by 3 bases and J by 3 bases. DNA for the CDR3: TGTGCCAGCAGCTTTGGACAGGGGGCGATCAATCAGCCCCAGCATTTT. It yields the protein CASSFGQGAINQPQHF.

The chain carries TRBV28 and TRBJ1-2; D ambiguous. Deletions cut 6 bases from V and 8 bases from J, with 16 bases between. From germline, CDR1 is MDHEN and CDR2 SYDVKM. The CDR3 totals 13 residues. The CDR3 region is CASSSGKGFGYTF. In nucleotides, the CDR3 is TGTGCCAGCAGCAGCGGGAAGGGATTCGGCTACACCTTC.

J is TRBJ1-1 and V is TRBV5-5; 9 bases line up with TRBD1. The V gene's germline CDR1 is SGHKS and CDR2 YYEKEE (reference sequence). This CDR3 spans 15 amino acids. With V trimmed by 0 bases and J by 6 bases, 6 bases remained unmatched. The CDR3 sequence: CASSLAGTGHPEAFF. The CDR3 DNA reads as TGTGCCAGCAGCTTGGCCGGGACAGGGCACCCTGAAGCTTTCTTT.

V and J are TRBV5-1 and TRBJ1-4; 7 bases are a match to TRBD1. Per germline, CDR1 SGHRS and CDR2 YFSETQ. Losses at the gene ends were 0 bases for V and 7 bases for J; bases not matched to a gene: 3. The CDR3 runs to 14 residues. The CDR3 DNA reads TGCGCCAGCAGCTTGGAAGGGGGCCCTGAAAAACTGTTTTTT. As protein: CASSLEGGPEKLFF.

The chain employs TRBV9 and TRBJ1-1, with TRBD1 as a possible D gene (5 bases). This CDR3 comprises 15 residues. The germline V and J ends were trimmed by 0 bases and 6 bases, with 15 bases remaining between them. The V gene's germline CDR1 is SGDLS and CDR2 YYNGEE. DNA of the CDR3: TGTGCCAGCAGCGTAGTAAGTAGGGGTCATGCTGAAGCTTTCTTT. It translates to CASSVVSRGHAEAFF.

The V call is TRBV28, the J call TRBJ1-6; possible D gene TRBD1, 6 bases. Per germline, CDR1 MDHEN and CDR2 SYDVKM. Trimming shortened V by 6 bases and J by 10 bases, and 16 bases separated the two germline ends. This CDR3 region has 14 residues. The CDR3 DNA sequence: TGTGCCAGCAGCCTACAGGGTATGGGATCACCCCTCCACTTT. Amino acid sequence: CASSLQGMGSPLHF.

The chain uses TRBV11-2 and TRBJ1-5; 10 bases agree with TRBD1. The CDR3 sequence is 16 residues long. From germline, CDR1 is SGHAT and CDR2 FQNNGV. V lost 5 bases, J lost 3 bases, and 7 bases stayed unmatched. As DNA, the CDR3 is TGTGCCAGCAGCCCCCGGACAGGGGGGCCCAATCAGCCCCAGCATTTT. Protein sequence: CASSPRTGGPNQPQHF. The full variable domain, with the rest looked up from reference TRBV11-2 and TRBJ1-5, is EAGVAQSPRYKIIEKRQSVAFWCNPISGHATLYWYQQILGQGPKLLIQFQNNGVVDDSQLPKDRFSAERLKGVDSTLKIQPAKLEDSAVYLCASSPRTGGPNQPQHFGDGTRLSIL.

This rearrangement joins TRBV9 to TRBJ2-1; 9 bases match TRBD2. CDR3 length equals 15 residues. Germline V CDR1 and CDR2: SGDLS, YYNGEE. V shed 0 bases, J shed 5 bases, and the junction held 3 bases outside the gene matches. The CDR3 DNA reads TGTGCCAGCAGCGTAGCAGCGGGGGGAAACAATGAGCAGTTCTTC. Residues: CASSVAAGGNNEQFF. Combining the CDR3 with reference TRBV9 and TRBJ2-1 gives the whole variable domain DSGVTQTPKHLITATGQRVTLRCSPRSGDLSVYWYQQSLDQGLQFLIQYYNGEERAKGNILERFSAQQFPDLHSELNLSSLELGDSALYFCASSVAAGGNNEQFFGPGTRLTVL.